These T cell receptor beta chains were read from a single sample in a study of graft-versus-host responses after intestinal transplantation. Libraries were prepared by immunoSEQ multiplex PCR; TCRdb keeps only in-frame clonotypes and omits some of them. The sample lists some 130,000 clones; approximately 95% were seen once. Their antigens are not known. Sequences were derived from unstimulated CD8+ T cells sorted from spleen or lymph node cells, sampled before intestinal transplant. The receptors shown here come from a human donor who received an intestinal transplant. Both conserved end residues are part of each CDR3. A D gene is named only where the DNA matches it firmly. Clone size is not always given. Where it is, it says once, few, many or a class for expanded clones.

CDR3aa | CDR3nt | v_gene | abundance | j_gene | d_gene
CASSPGVALDTDTQYF | TGTGCCAGCAGCCCGGGCGTGGCGCTCGACACAGATACGCAGTATTTT | TRBV5-4 | NA | TRBJ2-3 | NA
CASSYQDEQFF | TGTGCCAGCAGTTACCAAGATGAGCAGTTCTTC | TRBV6-1 | NA | TRBJ2-1 | NA
CAISESRRREQYF | TGTGCCATCAGTGAGTCCAGGAGGAGAGAGCAGTACTTC | TRBV10-3 | NA | TRBJ2-7 | NA
CASSQVSGGTTYEQYF | TGTGCCAGCAGTCAAGTTTCAGGGGGGACCACCTACGAGCAGTACTTC | TRBV28 | NA | TRBJ2-7 | NA
CASSRWTSGTDTQYF | TGTGCCAGCAGCCGCTGGACTAGCGGCACAGATACGCAGTATTTT | TRBV6-9 | NA | TRBJ2-3 | TRBD2
CASSPTGGSNTEAFF | TGTGCCAGCAGCCCAACGGGGGGCTCGAACACTGAAGCTTTCTTT | TRBV7-6 | NA | TRBJ1-1 | NA
CASSQLGTNTGELFF | TGTGCCAGCAGCCAACTGGGGACAAACACCGGGGAGCTGTTTTTT | TRBV14 | NA | TRBJ2-2 | NA
CASSPYKRDTDTQYF | TGCGCCAGCAGCCCTTATAAGCGGGACACAGATACGCAGTATTTT | TRBV4-3 | NA | TRBJ2-3 | TRBD2
CAIIGDSSYEQYF | TGTGCCATCATCGGGGACAGCTCCTACGAGCAGTACTTC | TRBV10-3 | few | TRBJ2-7 | TRBD1
CASRETGGLGSYEQYF | TGTGCCAGCAGGGAAACAGGGGGCCTGGGCTCCTACGAGCAGTACTTC | TRBV2 | once | TRBJ2-7 | TRBD1
CASSPQVNEQYF | TGTGCCAGCAGCCCCCAGGTAAACGAGCAGTACTTC | TRBV7-8 | NA | TRBJ2-7 | NA
CASSYYRADTGELFF | TGTGCCAGCAGTTATTACAGGGCCGACACCGGGGAGCTGTTTTTT | TRBV6-6 | NA | TRBJ2-2 | NA
CASSLMSQTQYF | TGTGCCAGCAGCTTGATGAGCCAGACCCAGTACTTC | TRBV13 | NA | TRBJ2-5 | NA
CASSFRTGGLLAGYNEQFF | TGTGCCAGCAGTTTTCGGACAGGGGGATTACTAGCGGGTTACAATGAGCAGTTCTTC | TRBV28 | NA | TRBJ2-1 | NA
CASSAPRRGVSWQYF | TGTGCCAGCAGCGCCCCGCGGAGGGGCGTTTCCTGGCAGTACTTC | TRBV9 | NA | TRBJ2-7 | NA
CASSEGTEAFF | TGCGCCAGCAGTGAGGGAACTGAAGCTTTCTTT | TRBV10-2 | NA | TRBJ1-1 | NA
CAIAEQGTGGNTIYF | TGTGCCATCGCCGAACAGGGGACTGGTGGAAACACCATATATTTT | TRBV10-3 | NA | TRBJ1-3 | TRBD1
CASSVGPEQFF | TGTGCCAGCAGCGTGGGTCCCGAGCAGTTCTTC | TRBV9 | NA | TRBJ2-1 | NA
CASSSRGSGRSYNEQFF | TGTGCCAGCAGCTCTAGGGGGAGCGGGAGGTCCTACAATGAGCAGTTCTTC | TRBV7-9 | NA | TRBJ2-1 | TRBD2
CASSEEAFSLRGETQYF | TGTGCCAGCAGTGAAGAGGCGTTTTCTCTTAGGGGGGAGACCCAGTACTTC | TRBV6-1 | NA | TRBJ2-5 | NA
CSVEAGYNEQFF | TGCAGCGTTGAAGCGGGGTACAATGAGCAGTTCTTC | TRBV29-1 | NA | TRBJ2-1 | NA
CASSVASGPTYEQYF | TGTGCCAGCAGCGTAGCGTCAGGTCCGACTTACGAGCAGTACTTC | TRBV9 | NA | TRBJ2-7 | NA
CASSVAEGSYEQYF | TGTGCCAGCAGCGTAGCTGAGGGTTCCTACGAGCAGTACTTC | TRBV9 | NA | TRBJ2-7 | NA
CASSQIESGGSTDTQYF | TGTGCCAGCAGCCAAATCGAGTCCGGCGGTAGCACAGATACGCAGTATTTT | TRBV14 | NA | TRBJ2-3 | NA
CASSLAGVSTDTQYF | TGTGCCAGCAGCTTAGCGGGAGTGAGCACAGATACGCAGTATTTT | TRBV7-2 | NA | TRBJ2-3 | NA
CASSVAGGQETQYF | TGTGCCAGCAGCGTAGCGGGAGGACAAGAGACCCAGTACTTC | TRBV9 | few | TRBJ2-5 | TRBD2
CASSSSTGGTEAFF | TGTGCCAGCAGCTCTTCGACCGGGGGGACTGAAGCTTTCTTT | TRBV7-9 | NA | TRBJ1-1 | NA
CASSPLQGLNTEAFF | TGTGCCAGTAGTCCCCTCCAGGGGTTGAACACTGAAGCTTTCTTT | TRBV19 | NA | TRBJ1-1 | NA
CASSYLLGTSGNRLNNEQFF | TGTGCCAGCAGTTACCTCCTCGGGACTAGCGGAAACCGATTAAACAATGAGCAGTTCTTC | TRBV28 | NA | TRBJ2-1 | TRBD2
CASSERTGTEAFF | TGTGCCAGCAGTGAGCGGACAGGCACTGAAGCTTTCTTT | TRBV2 | NA | TRBJ1-1 | TRBD1
CASSLTGEGNTEAFF | TGTGCCAGCAGTCTGACAGGGGAGGGGAACACTGAAGCTTTCTTT | TRBV28 | once | TRBJ1-1 | TRBD1
CASSPDPQVYEQYF | TGTGCCAGCAGCCCGGATCCACAGGTTTACGAGCAGTACTTC | TRBV13 | NA | TRBJ2-7 | NA
CASSGTGGYNEQFF | TGTGCCAGCAGTGGCACAGGGGGCTACAATGAGCAGTTCTTC | TRBV27 | NA | TRBJ2-1 | TRBD1
CASSPQFDGELFF | TGCGCCAGCAGCCCGCAATTCGACGGGGAGCTGTTTTTT | TRBV4-1 | NA | TRBJ2-2 | NA
CASSLSGSPYEQYF | TGTGCCAGCAGTTTATCCGGCTCACCCTACGAGCAGTACTTC | TRBV27 | NA | TRBJ2-7 | NA
CASSLGASGSRTDTQYF | TGCGCCAGCAGCCTTGGGGCTAGCGGGTCGCGCACAGATACGCAGTATTTT | TRBV4-1 | NA | TRBJ2-3 | TRBD2
CASSVDGGITQPQHF | TGTGCCAGCAGCGTAGACGGGGGAATCACTCAGCCCCAGCATTTT | TRBV9 | once | TRBJ1-5 | NA
CASRDPQNYGYTF | TGTGCCAGCAGGGACCCACAAAACTATGGCTACACCTTC | TRBV6-6 | NA | TRBJ1-2 | NA
CASNPYEQYF | TGTGCCAGTAATCCGTACGAGCAGTACTTC | TRBV2 | NA | TRBJ2-7 | NA
CASSQGPRWDSPGGYTF | TGCGCCAGCAGCCAAGGGCCGAGGTGGGACAGTCCTGGCGGCTACACCTTC | TRBV4-1 | NA | TRBJ1-2 | TRBD1
CASSTLRDSSGNTIYF | TGTGCCAGTAGTACATTGCGGGACAGCTCTGGAAACACCATATATTTT | TRBV19 | NA | TRBJ1-3 | TRBD1
CSASWGQGLTF | TGCAGTGCTAGTTGGGGACAGGGGCTTACCTTC | TRBV20-1 | NA | TRBJ1-2 | TRBD1
CASSVGGVFYNEQFF | TGTGCCAGCAGCGTAGGGGGCGTCTTCTACAATGAGCAGTTCTTC | TRBV9 | once | TRBJ2-1 | NA
CASSIGQGGEKLFF | TGTGCCAGTAGTATTGGACAGGGTGGTGAAAAACTGTTTTTT | TRBV19 | NA | TRBJ1-4 | TRBD1
CASSAEGGTDTYEQYF | TGTGCCAGCAGCGCTGAGGGTGGGACAGACACCTACGAGCAGTACTTC | TRBV9 | NA | TRBJ2-7 | TRBD1
CAWSPAGQKNTEAFF | TGTGCCTGGAGTCCCGCCGGACAGAAGAACACTGAAGCTTTCTTT | TRBV30 | NA | TRBJ1-1 | NA
CASSIGDRENYGYTF | TGTGCCAGCAGCATAGGGGACAGGGAGAACTATGGCTACACCTTC | TRBV9 | once | TRBJ1-2 | TRBD1
CASSESTARQLYNEQFF | TGTGCCAGCAGCGAGTCCACCGCCCGACAGTTATACAATGAGCAGTTCTTC | TRBV7-9 | NA | TRBJ2-1 | NA
CASSLGRNNQPQHF | TGTGCCAGCAGCTTAGGCAGGAATAATCAGCCCCAGCATTTT | TRBV13 | NA | TRBJ1-5 | NA
CASSQHQGGTEAFF | TGCGCCAGCAGCCAACACCAAGGGGGCACTGAAGCTTTCTTT | TRBV4-1 | NA | TRBJ1-1 | NA